The present TCR beta chain was sequenced within a study of beta chain features in type 1 diabetes. Reverse transcription of all isolated RNA meant that expressed TCRB transcripts were sequenced. Sequencing of naive, central memory and regulatory T cell samples gave an average of around 3.6 million reads. The table came from immunoSEQ multiplex PCR; TCRdb's copy has only in-frame clones and leaves some out. The table lists 500,000 to 650,000 clones, roughly 12% of them singletons. Losses at the gene ends were 5 bases for V and 7 bases for J; bases not matched to a gene: 9. This CDR3 has 14 residues. CDR1 is SGHTA, CDR2 FQGNSA, per germline. A word on this clone: Its antigen is undetermined.

Study-wide results and caveats: Moderately but significantly shorter TCRB CDR3s were found in Type 1 diabetes patients in all four CD4+ subsets.

Donors contributed one heparinised blood draw apiece, averaging around 120 mL. The sequencing input was naive CD4+ T cells from blood. The rearrangement joins TRBV7-2 to TRBJ2-5, with 8 positions matching TRBD2. This sequence was found in a man between 25 and 39 years old with type 1 diabetes. CDR3 sequence reads: CASSPSRGLGTQYF. CDR3 nucleotides: TGTGCCAGCAGCCCCTCCCGGGGACTAGGGACCCAGTACTTC.